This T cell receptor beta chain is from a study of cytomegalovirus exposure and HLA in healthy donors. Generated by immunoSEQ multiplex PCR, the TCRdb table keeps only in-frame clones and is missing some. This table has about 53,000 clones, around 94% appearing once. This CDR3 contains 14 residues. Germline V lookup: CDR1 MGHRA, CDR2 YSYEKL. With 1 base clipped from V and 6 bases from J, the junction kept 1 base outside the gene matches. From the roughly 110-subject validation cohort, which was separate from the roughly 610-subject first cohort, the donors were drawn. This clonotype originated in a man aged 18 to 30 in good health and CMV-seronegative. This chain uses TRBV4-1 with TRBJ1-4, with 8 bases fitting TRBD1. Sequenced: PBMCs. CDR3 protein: CASSQVDRDEKLFF. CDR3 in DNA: TGCGCCAGCAGCCAAGTGGACAGGGATGAAAAACTGTTTTTT.